The clone carrying this T cell receptor (beta chain) was seen a single time. From the 5' RACE reads, TCRdb called clonotypes with MiXCR, one entry per CDR3 protein. This sample has some 340,000 distinct CDR3 sequences, with roughly 3.9% found just once. These data belong to a study of T cells after yellow fever vaccination. Trimming left V 0 bases short and J 1 base short, with 11 bases between. Germline V gives CDR1 LGHDT, CDR2 YNNKEL (reference sequence). The CDR3 is 16 amino acids. The V call is TRBV3-1, the J call TRBJ2-3; possibly TRBD2 for D (6 bases). The material sequenced was PBMCs, taken 5 days after the yellow fever booster vaccination. The sequence was collected from a man between 18 and 35 years old who received the YFV17D yellow fever vaccine. CDR3 amino acids: CASSQDLGGGTDTQYF. DNA for the CDR3: TGTGCCAGCAGCCAAGATTTGGGCGGGGGCACAGATACGCAGTATTTT.